The 25 T cell receptor beta chains below all came from one sample that was sequenced in a study of T cells in tuberculosis. The time point: new active TB diagnosis, blood taken before or within 7 days of starting treatment. Profiled with immunoSEQ multiplex PCR; TCRdb holds only in-frame clones, not every one. The sample has roughly 35,000 clones, under 95% seen once. The specimen was PBMCs, collected at tuberculosis diagnosis. Source of these receptors: an adult with tuberculosis. Some clones in this sample may be carry-over from other donors' samples.

This clone was seen once. The rearrangement joins TRBV7-8 to TRBJ2-7; 10 nucleotides agree with TRBD2. Trimming took 3 bases from V and 3 from J; bases not matched to a gene: 5. Germline V gene sequence: CDR1 SGHVS, CDR2 FQNEAQ. CDR3 size: 15 residues. The CDR3 DNA reads TGTGCCAGCAGCTTTAGCGGGGGGCGAAGCTACGAGCAGTACTTC. This encodes CASSFSGGRSYEQYF.

The chain couples TRBV4-2 to TRBJ2-1; TRBD2 agrees at 7 bases. The CDR3 has 17 residues. J gave up 1 base and V 0 bases, and 6 bases lay outside the gene matches. Per germline, CDR1 LGHNA and CDR2 YNFKEQ. CDR3 nucleotide sequence: TGTGCCAGCAGCCAAGATCGGGGCGGGGGTTCCTACAATGAGCAGTTCTTC. It specifies CASSQDRGGGSYNEQFF.

The CDR3 DNA sequence: TGTGCCACCAGCAGAGGAAGACAGGGGGGGAACACTGAAGCTTTCTTT. Protein product: CATSRGRQGGNTEAFF. The chain carries TRBV15 and TRBJ1-1; the match to TRBD1 covers 9 bases. This CDR3 spans 16 amino acids. The V gene end was trimmed by 1 base and the J gene end by 1 base; junction bases not matched to a gene: 4. Germline V lookup: CDR1 LNHNV, CDR2 YYDKDF (reference sequence).

This clone was counted once. This chain links TRBV10-2 with TRBJ2-1; TRBD2 matches 8 bases. CDR3 length equals 21 residues. CDR1 WSHSY and CDR2 SAAADI come from the germline V gene. V was pared by 0 bases and J by 0 bases, with 16 bases of the junction left unmatched. The DNA for the CDR3 is TGCGCCAGCAGTGAGTCCCTCGGGGGGGGCGGGGACGCTAGCTCCTACAATGAGCAGTTCTTC. This translates into CASSESLGGGGDASSYNEQFF.

The chain recombines TRBV6-5 with TRBJ1-1, with no clear D. This CDR3 comprises 13 residues. The V gene's germline CDR1 is MNHEY and CDR2 SVGAGI. Trimming pared 2 bases from V and 1 base from J, leaving 5 bases between. Here the CDR3 DNA reads TGTGCCAGCAGTTACGCGTGGAACACTGAAGCTTTCTTT. This gives the protein CASSYAWNTEAFF.

Turning to this clone: At one boundary the junction diverges from the germline segment, which might be a read error. The chain employs TRBV6-5 and TRBJ2-7; possibly TRBD1 for D (6 bases). Germline lookup yields CDR1 MNHEY and CDR2 SVGAGI. The CDR3 consists of 16 residues. The CDR3, as DNA: TGTGCCATCAGTTCTACCGGGACACCACGCTCCTACGAGCAGTACTTC. Translation gives CAISSTGTPRSYEQYF.

The chain carries TRBV2 and TRBJ2-1, with D possibly being TRBD2 (6 bases). V dropped 4 bases and J dropped 7 bases, with 11 bases sitting between them. CDR3 length: 13 residues. Germline CDR1 reads SNHLY; CDR2 reads FYNNEI. CDR3 sequence reads: CASSARGSNEQFF. The DNA for the CDR3 is TGTGCCAGCAGTGCGCGGGGTTCGAATGAGCAGTTCTTC.

The CDR3 spells CAISHSGGQSSTDTQYF. The CDR3 bases are TGTGCCATCAGCCATAGCGGGGGCCAATCTAGCACAGATACGCAGTATTTT. This sequence joins TRBV10-3 and TRBJ2-3; 9 bases are a match to TRBD2. This CDR3 comprises 17 residues. The ends lost 6 bases at V and 0 bases at J; junction bases unmatched: 10. CDR1 is ENHRY, CDR2 SYGVKD, per germline.

The table lists this clone with a count of one. This chain links TRBV4-2 with TRBJ2-7, with TRBD1 as a possible D gene (6 bases). Per germline, CDR1 LGHNA and CDR2 YNFKEQ. The CDR3 runs to 14 residues. Trimming stripped 0 bases from V and 5 bases from J, with 11 bases between. CDR3 bases: TGTGCCAGCAGCCAAGATAGGGGGTCCCACGAGCAGTACTTC. Translated, it gives CASSQDRGSHEQYF.

The genes are TRBV11-2 and TRBJ2-3; D is perhaps TRBD1 (7 bases). V lost 1 base to trimming and J lost 6 bases, with 23 bases between them. This CDR3 is 18 amino acids long. The germline V gene has CDR1 SGHAT and CDR2 FQNNGV. The CDR3 region has the DNA TGTGCCAGCAGCTTAGTACGGCGACCCAGGGGGGCTTCCGATACGCAGTATTTT. Translation: CASSLVRRPRGASDTQYF.

This chain joins TRBV5-6 and TRBJ1-4; D may be TRBD1 (6 bases). The CDR3 runs 16 residues. Trimming cost V 1 base and J 4 bases, with 14 bases left between them. Germline loops: CDR1 SGHDT, CDR2 YYEEEE. CDR3 in DNA: TGTGCCAGCAGCTTGACAGGGTGGGCTTTTAATGAAAAACTGTTTTTT. Translated, it gives CASSLTGWAFNEKLFF.

The V and J genes are TRBV4-2 and TRBJ1-1; 8 nucleotides agree with TRBD1. Germline loops: CDR1 LGHNA, CDR2 YNFKEQ. With 7 bases clipped from V and 1 base from J, the junction kept 5 bases outside the gene matches. This CDR3 has 14 residues. CDR3 sequence: CASNLDRANTEAFF. In DNA, the CDR3 is TGTGCCAGCAACTTGGACAGGGCGAACACTGAAGCTTTCTTT.

This sequence joins TRBV5-4 and TRBJ1-1, with 12 positions matching TRBD1. This CDR3 comprises 17 residues. V shed 1 base, J shed 5 bases, and the junction held 9 bases outside the gene matches. Germline CDR1 and CDR2: SGHNT and YYREEE (reference sequence). CDR3 in amino acids: CASSLQVGQGARTEAFF. CDR3 nucleotides: TGTGCCAGCAGCTTGCAGGTGGGACAGGGGGCGAGGACTGAAGCTTTCTTT.

Comment on this clone: The junction differs from germline at one of its ends, possibly a read error. This sequence joins TRBV7-2 and TRBJ1-1, with a possible D match to TRBD1 (5 bases). From germline, CDR1 is SGHTA and CDR2 FQGNSA. There are 14 residues in the CDR3. In nucleotides, the CDR3 is TGTGCCAGCAGCCCCGGAGGGGTGAAGACTGAAGCTTTCTTT. It yields the protein CASSPGGVKTEAFF.

The J gene is TRBJ2-7, the V gene TRBV5-1; D is possibly TRBD2 (5 bases). The V end lost 1 base, the J end lost 2 bases, and 13 bases lay between the germline ends. This CDR3 comprises 15 residues. Germline values: CDR1 SGHRS, CDR2 YFSETQ. The CDR3 coding sequence is TGCGCCAGCAGCTTGAGGGTACACGGGGCCTACGAGCAGTACTTC. It translates to CASSLRVHGAYEQYF. The complete variable domain, with remaining parts taken from reference TRBV5-1 and TRBJ2-7, reads KAGVTQTPRYLIKTRGQQVTLSCSPISGHRSVSWYQQTPGQGLQFLFEYFSETQRNKGNFPGRFSGRQFSNSRSEMNVSTLELGDSALYLCASSLRVHGAYEQYFGPGTRLTVT.

The chain combines TRBV29-1 with TRBJ1-2, with D possibly TRBD1 on 5 matching bases. Germline lookup yields CDR1 SQVTM and CDR2 ANQGSEA. Trimming stripped 5 bases from V and 4 bases from J, with 17 bases between. The CDR3 is made up of 14 amino acids. CDR3 loop: CSVRTQPSGYGYTF. The CDR3 DNA is TGCAGCGTTAGGACACAACCCAGTGGCTATGGCTACACCTTC.

The chain recombines TRBV11-2 with TRBJ2-7, with 9 positions matching TRBD1. Trimming removed 1 base from V and 7 bases from J; junction bases left unmatched: 17. The CDR3 covers 18 residues. In germline, CDR1 is SGHAT, CDR2 FQNNGV. The CDR3 sequence is CASSLGAGTGTPPREQYF. In DNA, the CDR3 is TGTGCCAGCAGCTTAGGGGCCGGGACAGGGACCCCTCCCCGGGAGCAGTACTTC.

The genes are TRBV7-9 and TRBJ1-1; D call uncertain. This CDR3 is 14 amino acids long. V was cut by 4 bases and J by 0 bases, with 9 bases left in between. Germline V lookup: CDR1 SEHNR, CDR2 FQNEAQ (reference sequence). The CDR3 is CASSSRGMNTEAFF. The CDR3 DNA reads TGTGCCAGCAGCTCCCGGGGAATGAACACTGAAGCTTTCTTT.

V usage is TRBV6-4 and J usage is TRBJ1-2, with 7 bases aligning to TRBD1. This CDR3 is built from 12 residues. The germline gives CDR1 MRHNA, CDR2 SNTAGT. Trimming at V came to 7 bases and at J to 6 bases, leaving 5 bases not matched to a gene. The CDR3 is CASTWQGDGYTF. DNA of the CDR3: TGTGCCAGCACATGGCAGGGGGATGGCTACACCTTC.

V and J are TRBV10-1 and TRBJ1-1, with unresolved D. The germline CDR1 and CDR2 sequences are WNHNN and SYGVQD (reference sequence). The V end was cut by 1 base, the J end by 6 bases, with 15 bases between. CDR3 length: 15 residues. CDR3 region: CASSELRFYGAEAFF. The CDR3 nucleotides are TGCGCCAGCAGTGAGTTACGGTTCTACGGGGCTGAAGCTTTCTTT.

The CDR3 nucleotides read TGTGCCAGCAGCTCCGGACAGGGGGCCCTAGCTTTCTTT. This codes for CASSSGQGALAFF. The chain joins TRBV11-2 to TRBJ1-1, with TRBD1 identical over 11 bases. The CDR3 is 13 amino acids. V dropped 4 bases and J dropped 10; count of bases not matched to a gene: 5. Per germline, CDR1 SGHAT and CDR2 FQNNGV.

The chain links TRBV10-3 to TRBJ2-3, with 7 bases that match TRBD2. CDR1 and CDR2 from the germline V gene are ENHRY and SYGVKD. With V trimmed by 0 bases and J by 6 bases, 3 bases remained unmatched. The CDR3 has 14 amino acids. CDR3 sequence reads: CAISESAGSDTQYF. In DNA form, the CDR3 reads TGTGCCATCAGTGAGTCAGCGGGGTCGGATACGCAGTATTTT.

This clone has a single count. This chain connects TRBV18 to TRBJ1-6, with TRBD1 identical over 7 bases. The V segment lost 3 bases and the J segment 8 bases; nucleotides outside the gene matches: 4. This CDR3 contains 14 residues. Per germline, CDR1 KGHSH and CDR2 LQKENI. CDR3 region: CASSPGTVYSPLHF. For the CDR3, the DNA is TGTGCCAGCTCACCCGGGACAGTTTATTCACCCCTCCACTTT.

The gene calls are TRBV7-2 and TRBJ1-5; D not certain. Germline values: CDR1 SGHTA, CDR2 FQGNSA. The V end lost 5 bases, the J end lost 13 bases, and 15 bases lay between the germline ends. There are 12 residues in the CDR3. The CDR3 DNA follows: TGTGCCAGCAGCGCGGGTCCGCGCGGGCAGCATTTT. Its protein is CASSAGPRGQHF.

The rearrangement joins TRBV2 to TRBJ2-7, with D maybe TRBD2 (6 bases). Germline V gives CDR1 SNHLY, CDR2 FYNNEI. CDR3 length: 14 residues. Trimming stripped 5 bases from V and 0 bases from J, with 11 bases between. As DNA, the CDR3 is TGTGCCAGCAGTACCGGGACTTTCTCCTACGAGCAGTACTTC. This encodes CASSTGTFSYEQYF.